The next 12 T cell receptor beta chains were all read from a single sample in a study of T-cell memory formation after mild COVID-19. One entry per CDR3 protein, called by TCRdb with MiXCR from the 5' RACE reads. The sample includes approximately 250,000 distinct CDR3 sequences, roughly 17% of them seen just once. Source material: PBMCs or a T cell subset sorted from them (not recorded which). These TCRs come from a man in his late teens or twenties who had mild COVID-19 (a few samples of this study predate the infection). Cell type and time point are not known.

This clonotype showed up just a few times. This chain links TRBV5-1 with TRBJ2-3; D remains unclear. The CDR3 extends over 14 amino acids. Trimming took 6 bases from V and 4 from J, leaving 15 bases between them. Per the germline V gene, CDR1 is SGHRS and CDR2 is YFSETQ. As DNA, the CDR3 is TGCGCCAGCACCGGTGCGCATAGGTCAGATACGCAGTATTTT. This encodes CASTGAHRSDTQYF.

CDR3 DNA: TGTGCCAGCAGCCGCGACGCAGGACAGGGGGCCTATGGCTACACCTTC. Amino acid sequence: CASSRDAGQGAYGYTF. V is TRBV5-5 and J is TRBJ1-2; 11 bases fit TRBD1. This CDR3 is built from 16 residues. The germline gives CDR1 SGHKS, CDR2 YYEKEE (reference sequence). J lost 4 bases, V lost 4 bases, and 9 bases had no gene match. Looking up the rest from reference TRBV5-5 and TRBJ1-2 gives the full variable domain: DAGVTQSPTHLIKTRGQQVTLRCSPISGHKSVSWYQQVLGQGPQFIFQYYEKEERGRGNFPDRFSARQFPNYSSELNVNALLLGDSALYLCASSRDAGQGAYGYTFGSGTRLTVV.

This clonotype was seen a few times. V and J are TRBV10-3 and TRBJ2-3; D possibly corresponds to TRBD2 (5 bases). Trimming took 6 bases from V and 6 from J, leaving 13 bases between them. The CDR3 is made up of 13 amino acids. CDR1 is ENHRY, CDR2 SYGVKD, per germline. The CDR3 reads CAIRSGWEDTQYF. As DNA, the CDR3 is TGTGCCATCAGGAGCGGATGGGAGGATACGCAGTATTTT.

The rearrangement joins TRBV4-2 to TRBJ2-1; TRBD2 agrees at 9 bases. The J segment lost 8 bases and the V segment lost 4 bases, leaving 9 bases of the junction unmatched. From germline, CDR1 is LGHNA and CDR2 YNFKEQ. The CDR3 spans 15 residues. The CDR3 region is CASSPRAGGGDEQFF. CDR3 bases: TGTGCCAGCAGCCCGCGAGCGGGGGGAGGCGATGAGCAGTTCTTC.

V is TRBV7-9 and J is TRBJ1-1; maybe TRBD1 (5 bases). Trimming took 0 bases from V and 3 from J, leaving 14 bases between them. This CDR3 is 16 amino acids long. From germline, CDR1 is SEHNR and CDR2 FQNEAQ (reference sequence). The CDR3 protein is CASSLAPTGVDTEAFF. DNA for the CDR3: TGTGCCAGCAGCTTAGCGCCCACAGGAGTGGACACTGAAGCTTTCTTT.

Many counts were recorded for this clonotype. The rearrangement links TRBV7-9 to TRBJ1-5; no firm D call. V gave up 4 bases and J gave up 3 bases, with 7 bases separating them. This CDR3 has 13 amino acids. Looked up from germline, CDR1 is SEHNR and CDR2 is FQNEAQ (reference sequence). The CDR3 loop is CASSWDFNQPQHF. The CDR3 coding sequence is TGTGCCAGCAGCTGGGATTTCAATCAGCCCCAGCATTTT.

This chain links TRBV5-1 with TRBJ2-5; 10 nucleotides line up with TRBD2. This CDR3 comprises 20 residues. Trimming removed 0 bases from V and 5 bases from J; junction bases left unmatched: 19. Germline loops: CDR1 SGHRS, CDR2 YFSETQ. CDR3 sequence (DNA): TGCGCCAGCAGCTTGGTCTCTGTGGGTACCAGAGCGGGGGGGCACGAGACCCAGTACTTC. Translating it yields CASSLVSVGTRAGGHETQYF.

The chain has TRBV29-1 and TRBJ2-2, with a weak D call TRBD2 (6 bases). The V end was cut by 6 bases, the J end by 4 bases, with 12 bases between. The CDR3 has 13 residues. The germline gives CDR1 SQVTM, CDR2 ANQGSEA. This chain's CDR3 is CSVKEGFTGELFF. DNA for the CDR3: TGCAGCGTCAAGGAGGGGTTCACCGGGGAGCTGTTTTTT.

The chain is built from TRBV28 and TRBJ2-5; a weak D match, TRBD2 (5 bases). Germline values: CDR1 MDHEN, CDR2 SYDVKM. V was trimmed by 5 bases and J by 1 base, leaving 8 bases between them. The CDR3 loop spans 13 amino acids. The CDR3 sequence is CASSGLAQETQYF. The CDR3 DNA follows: TGTGCCAGCAGTGGACTTGCCCAAGAGACCCAGTACTTC.

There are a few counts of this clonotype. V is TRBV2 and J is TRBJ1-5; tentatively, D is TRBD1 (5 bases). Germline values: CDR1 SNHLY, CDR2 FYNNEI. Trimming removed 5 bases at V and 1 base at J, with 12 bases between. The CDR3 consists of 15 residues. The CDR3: CASSQEGPSNQPQHF. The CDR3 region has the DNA TGTGCCAGCAGTCAGGAGGGGCCCAGCAATCAGCCCCAGCATTTT. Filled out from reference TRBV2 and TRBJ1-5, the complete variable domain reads EPEVTQTPSHQVTQMGQEVILRCVPISNHLYFYWYRQILGQKVEFLVSFYNNEISEKSEIFDDQFSVERPDGSNFTLKIRSTKLEDSAMYFCASSQEGPSNQPQHFGDGTRLSIL.

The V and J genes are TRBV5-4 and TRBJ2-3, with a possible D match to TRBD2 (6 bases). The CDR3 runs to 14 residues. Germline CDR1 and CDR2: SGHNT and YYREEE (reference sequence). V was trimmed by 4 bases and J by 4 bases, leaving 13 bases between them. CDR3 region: CASSLFSSADTQYF. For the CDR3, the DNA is TGTGCCAGCAGCCTCTTCTCTAGCGCAGATACGCAGTATTTT.

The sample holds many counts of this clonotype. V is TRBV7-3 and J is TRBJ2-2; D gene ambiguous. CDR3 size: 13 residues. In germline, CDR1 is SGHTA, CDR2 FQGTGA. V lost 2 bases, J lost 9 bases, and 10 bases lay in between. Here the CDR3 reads CASSLGGVRELFF. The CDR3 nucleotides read TGTGCCAGCAGCTTAGGCGGCGTCCGGGAGCTGTTTTTT.